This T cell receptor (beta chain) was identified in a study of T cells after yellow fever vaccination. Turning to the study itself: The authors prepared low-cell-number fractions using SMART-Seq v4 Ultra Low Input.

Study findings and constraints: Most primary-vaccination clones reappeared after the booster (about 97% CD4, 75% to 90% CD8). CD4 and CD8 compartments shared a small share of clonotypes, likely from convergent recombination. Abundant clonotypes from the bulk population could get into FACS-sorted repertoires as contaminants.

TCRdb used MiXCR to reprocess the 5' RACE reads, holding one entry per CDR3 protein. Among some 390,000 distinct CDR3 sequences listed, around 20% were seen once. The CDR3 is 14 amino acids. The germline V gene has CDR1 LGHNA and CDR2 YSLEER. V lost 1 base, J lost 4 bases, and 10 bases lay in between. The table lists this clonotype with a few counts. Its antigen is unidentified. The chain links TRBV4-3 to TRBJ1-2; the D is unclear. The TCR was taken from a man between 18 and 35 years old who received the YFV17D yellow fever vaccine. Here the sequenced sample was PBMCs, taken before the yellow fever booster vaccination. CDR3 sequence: CASSQGGALYGYTF. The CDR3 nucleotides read TGCGCCAGCAGCCAAGGAGGAGCGCTCTATGGCTACACCTTC.